These T cell receptor beta chains were read from a single sample in a study of Ad26.COV2.S vaccination and SARS-CoV-2 variants. TCRdb's copy holds only in-frame clones and misses some; the assay was immunoSEQ multiplex PCR. The table includes around 250,000 clones, over 75% detected once. This sample comprised peripheral blood, obtained in a trial of Ad26.COV2.S vaccine versus placebo. The receptor source for this set is a person between 18 and 65 years old who received the Ad26.COV2.S COVID-19 vaccine or a placebo. Each CDR3 is given with its conserved first and last residue. D genes are given only for firm matches.

TRBJ1-2,TRBV11-1,TRBD1,CASSLGGKSTNYGYTF,TGTGCCAGTAGCTTAGGGGGCAAATCGACTAACTATGGCTACACCTTC
TRBJ1-5,TRBV4-1,TRBD1,CASSQSGTGGNQPQHF,TGCGCCAGCAGCCAAAGCGGGACAGGGGGGAATCAGCCCCAGCATTTT
TRBJ2-5,TRBV19,TRBD2,CASSGLAGGPRQETQYF,TGTGCCAGTAGCGGACTAGCGGGGGGACCCCGCCAAGAGACCCAGTACTTC
TRBJ1-4,TRBV10-3,TRBD1,CAISPDRGSEKLFF,TGTGCCATCAGCCCGGACAGGGGGAGTGAAAAACTGTTTTTT
TRBJ2-5,TRBV13,-,CASSLGEGGGLETQYF,TGTGCCAGCAGCTTAGGCGAGGGAGGGGGCTTGGAGACCCAGTACTTC
TRBJ2-7,TRBV4-1,TRBD2,CASSQVLGTSVLQYF,TGCGCCAGCAGCCAAGTGTTAGGGACTAGCGTTTTGCAGTACTTC
TRBJ2-7,TRBV3-1/TRBV3-2,TRBD2,CASSPLAGEREQYF,TGTGCCAGCAGCCCCCTAGCGGGAGAACGCGAGCAGTACTTC
TRBJ2-7,TRBV3-1/TRBV3-2,-,CASSRGFYEQYF,TGTGCCAGCAGCCGGGGATTCTACGAGCAGTACTTC
TRBJ1-4,TRBV4-1,-,CASSGTGGRRGEKLFF,TGCGCCAGCAGCGGGACGGGGGGGCGGCGGGGAGAAAAACTGTTTTTT
TRBJ2-4,TRBV3-1/TRBV3-2,TRBD2,CASSRSFPGLAAQGKNIQYF,TGTGCCAGCAGTCGATCCTTTCCGGGACTAGCGGCTCAAGGCAAAAACATTCAGTACTTC
TRBJ2-5,TRBV24-1,-,CATIAFPDTGFSETQYF,TGTGCCACCATTGCCTTTCCGGACACAGGATTTTCCGAGACCCAGTACTTC
TRBJ2-1,TRBV9,TRBD2,CASSVGTSGRDEQFF,TGTGCCAGCAGCGTAGGGACTAGCGGGAGAGATGAGCAGTTCTTC
TRBJ2-1,TRBV19,TRBD2,CASSSWTSGTNEQFF,TGTGCCAGTAGTTCGTGGACTAGCGGGACCAATGAGCAGTTCTTC
TRBJ1-4,TRBV11-2,-,CASSLRPWGEKLFF,TGTGCCAGCAGCTTAAGGCCCTGGGGTGAAAAACTGTTTTTT